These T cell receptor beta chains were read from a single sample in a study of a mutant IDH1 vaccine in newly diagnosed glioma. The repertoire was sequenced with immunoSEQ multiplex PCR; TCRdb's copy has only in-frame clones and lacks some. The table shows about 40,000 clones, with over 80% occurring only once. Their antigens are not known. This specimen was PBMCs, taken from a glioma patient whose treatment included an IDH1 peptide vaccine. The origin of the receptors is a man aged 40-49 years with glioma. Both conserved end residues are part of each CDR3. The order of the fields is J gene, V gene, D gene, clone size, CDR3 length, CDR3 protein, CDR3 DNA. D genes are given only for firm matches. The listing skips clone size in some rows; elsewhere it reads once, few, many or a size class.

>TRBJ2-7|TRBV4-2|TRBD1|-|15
CASSLGQGFSYEQYF
TGTGCCAGCAGCCTGGGACAGGGCTTCTCCTACGAGCAGTACTTC
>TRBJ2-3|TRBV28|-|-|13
CASSFPVSDTQYF
TGTGCCAGCAGTTTCCCCGTCTCAGATACGCAGTATTTT
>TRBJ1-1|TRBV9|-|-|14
CASSVTVGNTEAFF
TGTGCCAGCAGCGTAACTGTGGGGAACACTGAAGCTTTCTTT
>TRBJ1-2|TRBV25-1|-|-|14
CASSEYRQGHGYTF
TGTGCCAGCAGTGAATATAGGCAGGGCCATGGCTACACCTTC
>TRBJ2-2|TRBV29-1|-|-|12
CSAPRFTGELFF
TGCAGCGCCCCCCGCTTCACCGGGGAGCTGTTTTTT
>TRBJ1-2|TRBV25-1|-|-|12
CASIAGAGGYTF
TGTGCCAGCATTGCAGGGGCTGGTGGCTACACCTTC
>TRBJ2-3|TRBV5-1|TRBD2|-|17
CASSLAPGLGDTDTQYF
TGCGCCAGCAGCTTGGCCCCGGGACTAGGGGACACAGATACGCAGTATTTT
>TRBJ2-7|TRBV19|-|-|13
CASSTLVRNEQYF
TGTGCCAGTAGTACGCTCGTTCGGAACGAGCAGTACTTC
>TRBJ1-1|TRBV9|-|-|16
CASSSDRTEMNTEAFF
TGTGCCAGCAGCTCCGACCGGACAGAGATGAACACTGAAGCTTTCTTT
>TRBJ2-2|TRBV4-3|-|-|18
CASSQDGSLVRNTGELFF
TGCGCCAGCAGCCAAGATGGAAGCCTAGTCCGTAACACCGGGGAGCTGTTTTTT
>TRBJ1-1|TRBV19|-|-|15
CASRSRGAAETEAFF
TGTGCCAGTAGATCCCGAGGGGCGGCGGAAACTGAAGCTTTCTTT
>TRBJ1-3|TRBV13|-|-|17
CASSLRTASPSGNTIYF
TGTGCCAGCAGCCTTCGGACAGCCTCTCCCTCTGGAAACACCATATATTTT
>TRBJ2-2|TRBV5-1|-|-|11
CASGEIGELFF
TGCGCCAGCGGGGAGATAGGGGAGCTGTTTTTT
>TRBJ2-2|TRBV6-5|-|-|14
CASGRVGDTGELFF
TGTGCCAGCGGCAGGGTAGGGGACACCGGGGAGCTGTTTTTT
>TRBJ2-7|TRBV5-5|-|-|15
CASSLVRGPNYEQYF
TGTGCCAGCAGCTTGGTACGGGGGCCCAACTACGAGCAGTACTTC
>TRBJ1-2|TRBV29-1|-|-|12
CSVDGINYGYTF
TGCAGCGTTGACGGTATTAACTATGGCTACACCTTC
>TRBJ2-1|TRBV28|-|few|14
CASSLISFYAEQFF
TGTGCCAGCAGTTTAATTAGTTTTTACGCTGAGCAGTTCTTC
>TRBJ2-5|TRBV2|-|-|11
CARRYGETQYF
TGTGCCAGGAGATATGGGGAGACCCAGTACTTC
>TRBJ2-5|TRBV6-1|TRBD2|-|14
CAGTGTSGTVTQYF
TGTGCCGGAACCGGGACTAGCGGTACCGTTACCCAGTACTTC
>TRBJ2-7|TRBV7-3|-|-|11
CASRQKLWPYF
TGTGCCAGCAGGCAAAAACTCTGGCCGTACTTC
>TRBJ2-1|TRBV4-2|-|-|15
CASAVLSAGYNEQFF
TGTGCCAGCGCCGTACTATCGGCAGGCTACAATGAGCAGTTCTTC
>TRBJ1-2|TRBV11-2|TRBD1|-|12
CASSLGTGGYTF
TGTGCCAGCAGCTTAGGGACAGGGGGCTACACCTTC
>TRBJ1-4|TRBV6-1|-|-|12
CASKRSNEKLFF
TGTGCCAGCAAGCGCAGTAATGAAAAACTGTTTTTT
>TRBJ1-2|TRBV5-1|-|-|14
CASSLTEYSYGYTF
TGCGCCAGCAGCTTGACCGAATACAGCTATGGCTACACCTTC
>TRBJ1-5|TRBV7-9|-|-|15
CASSSGTLSNQPQHF
TGTGCCAGCAGCTCCGGGACACTGAGCAATCAGCCCCAGCATTTT
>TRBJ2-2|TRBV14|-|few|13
CASSLQLTGELFF
TGTGCCAGCAGCCTACAACTCACCGGGGAGCTGTTTTTT
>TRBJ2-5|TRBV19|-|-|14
CASSKQAPQETQYF
TGTGCCAGTAGTAAACAGGCGCCCCAAGAGACCCAGTACTTC
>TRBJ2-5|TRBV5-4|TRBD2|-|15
CASSLAGGRGETQYF
TGTGCCAGCAGCCTAGCGGGAGGGCGAGGAGAGACCCAGTACTTC
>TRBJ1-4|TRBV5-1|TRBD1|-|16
CASSLAGGSTNEKLFF
TGCGCCAGCAGCTTGGCAGGGGGGTCAACTAATGAAAAACTGTTTTTT
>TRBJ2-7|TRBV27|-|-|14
CASSLQGRPYEQYF
TGTGCCAGCAGTTTACAGGGACGGCCATACGAGCAGTACTTC
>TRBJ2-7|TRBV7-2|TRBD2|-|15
CASSTPGGSRSEQYF
TGTGCCAGCAGCACCCCCGGGGGGAGTCGGTCCGAGCAGTACTTC
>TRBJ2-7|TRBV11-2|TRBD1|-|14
CASSSDRGRHEQYF
TGTGCCAGCAGCTCGGACAGGGGGAGGCACGAGCAGTACTTC
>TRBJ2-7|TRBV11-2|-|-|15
CASSFTGLPNYEQYF
TGTGCCAGCAGCTTTACGGGTCTACCGAACTACGAGCAGTACTTC
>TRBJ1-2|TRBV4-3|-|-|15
CASSQDVGVNYGYTF
TGCGCCAGCAGCCAAGACGTAGGGGTGAACTATGGCTACACCTTC
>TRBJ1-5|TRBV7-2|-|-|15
CASSPSLNSNQPQHF
TGTGCCAGCAGCCCCAGCCTGAATAGCAATCAGCCCCAGCATTTT
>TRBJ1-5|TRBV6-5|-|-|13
CASSYREGQPQHF
TGTGCCAGCAGTTATAGGGAGGGTCAGCCCCAGCATTTT
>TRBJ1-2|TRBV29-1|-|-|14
CSVELWRGNYGYTF
TGCAGCGTTGAATTGTGGAGGGGGAACTATGGCTACACCTTC
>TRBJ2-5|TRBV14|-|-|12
CASGGHGETQYF
TGTGCCAGCGGGGGTCACGGGGAGACCCAGTACTTC
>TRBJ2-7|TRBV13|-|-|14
CASSLKSGFYEQYF
TGTGCCAGCAGCTTAAAGTCAGGCTTCTACGAGCAGTACTTC
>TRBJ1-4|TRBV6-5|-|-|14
CASSSELGNEKLFF
TGTGCCAGCAGTTCTGAGTTGGGGAATGAAAAACTGTTTTTT
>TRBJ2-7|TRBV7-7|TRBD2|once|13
CASSSAREGEQYF
TGTGCCAGCAGTTCTGCAAGGGAGGGCGAGCAGTACTTC
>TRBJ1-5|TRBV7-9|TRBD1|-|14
CASSFGTGNQPQHF
TGTGCCAGCAGCTTCGGGACAGGCAATCAGCCCCAGCATTTT
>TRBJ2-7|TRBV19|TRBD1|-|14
CASSIVWQGDEQYF
TGTGCCAGTAGTATAGTATGGCAGGGGGACGAGCAGTACTTC
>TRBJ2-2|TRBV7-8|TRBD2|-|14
CASSPSGNTGELFF
TGTGCCAGCAGCCCTAGCGGGAACACCGGGGAGCTGTTTTTT
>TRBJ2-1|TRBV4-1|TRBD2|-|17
CASSQEQATSGKNEQFF
TGCGCCAGCAGCCAGGAACAGGCGACTAGCGGGAAAAATGAGCAGTTCTTC
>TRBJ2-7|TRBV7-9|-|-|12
CASSSRAYEQYF
TGTGCCAGCAGCTCCCGGGCCTACGAGCAGTACTTC
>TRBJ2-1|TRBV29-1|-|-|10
CSVQGGGQFF
TGCAGCGTACAGGGTGGGGGGCAGTTCTTC
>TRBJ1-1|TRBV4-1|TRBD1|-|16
CASSKKQGSVNTEAFF
TGCGCCAGCAGCAAAAAACAGGGGTCAGTGAACACTGAAGCTTTCTTT
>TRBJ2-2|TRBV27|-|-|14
CASSFPRGTGELFF
TGTGCCAGCAGTTTTCCCAGGGGCACCGGGGAGCTGTTTTTT
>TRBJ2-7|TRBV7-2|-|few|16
CASSLVSDSDWNEQYF
TGTGCCAGCAGCTTAGTGTCGGATAGCGATTGGAACGAGCAGTACTTC
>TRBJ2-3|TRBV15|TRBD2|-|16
CATSRARGSSTDTQYF
TGTGCCACCAGCAGAGCCCGCGGGAGTAGCACAGATACGCAGTATTTT
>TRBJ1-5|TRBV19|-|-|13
CASTDRMGQPQHF
TGTGCCAGTACCGACAGGATGGGCCAGCCCCAGCATTTT
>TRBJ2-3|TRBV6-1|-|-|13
CASGRSRTDTQYF
TGTGCCAGCGGGCGGTCCCGGACAGATACGCAGTATTTT
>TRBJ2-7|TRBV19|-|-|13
CASSINRIYEQYF
TGTGCCAGTAGTATTAACAGAATCTACGAGCAGTACTTC
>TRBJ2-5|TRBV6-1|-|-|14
CASTRRGAGETQYF
TGTGCCAGCACACGGAGGGGGGCGGGGGAGACCCAGTACTTC
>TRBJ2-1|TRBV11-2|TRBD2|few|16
CASSFLAGGKHNEQFF
TGTGCCAGCAGCTTCCTAGCGGGAGGTAAGCACAATGAGCAGTTCTTC
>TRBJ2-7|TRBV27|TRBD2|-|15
CASSPLASGKYEQYF
TGTGCCAGCAGCCCCCTTGCTAGCGGGAAGTACGAGCAGTACTTC
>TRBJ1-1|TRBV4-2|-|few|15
CASSQYPGGGTEAFF
TGTGCCAGCAGCCAATACCCCGGGGGTGGCACTGAAGCTTTCTTT
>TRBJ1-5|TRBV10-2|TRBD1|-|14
CASRDTGAFQPQHF
TGCGCCAGCAGAGATACAGGGGCCTTTCAGCCCCAGCATTTT
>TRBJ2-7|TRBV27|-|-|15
CASSLSMRLVYEQYF
TGTGCCAGCAGTTTATCGATGAGACTTGTATACGAGCAGTACTTC